Shown below are 15 T cell receptor beta chains from a single sample sequenced in a study of identical twins. TCRdb reanalysed the 5' RACE reads using MiXCR and keeps one entry per CDR3 protein. Of about 530,000 distinct CDR3 sequences in the sample, about 22% were seen once. These data are also associated with another study on yellow fever vaccine responses in identical twins.

Sample: CD4+ T cells sorted from blood. These receptors all stem from a woman between 18 and 30 years old in good health.

This clonotype was seen a few times. The J gene is TRBJ2-4, the V gene TRBV5-6; D call uncertain. The germline V gene encodes CDR1 SGHDT and CDR2 YYEEEE. This CDR3 is built from 17 residues. Trimming removed 10 bases at V and 1 base at J, with 24 bases between. The CDR3 reads CASALAGPKGAKNIQYF. The DNA of the CDR3 is TGTGCCTCGGCGTTGGCCGGTCCCAAAGGGGCCAAAAACATTCAGTACTTC.

The gene calls are TRBV9 and TRBJ2-7; 10 bases are a match to TRBD1. V was pared by 1 base and J by 3 bases, with 7 bases of the junction left unmatched. The CDR3 is made up of 16 amino acids. Germline V gene lookup returns CDR1 SGDLS and CDR2 YYNGEE. In DNA, the CDR3 is TGTGCCAGCAGCGTACAGCCGACAGGGGGCCGCTACGAGCAGTACTTC. Translating gives CASSVQPTGGRYEQYF.

This clonotype was counted between two and nine times. V usage is TRBV7-9 and J usage is TRBJ2-5, with 11 bases aligning to TRBD1. J was trimmed by 2 bases and V by 5 bases; bases with no gene match: 10. The CDR3 is 17 residues long. CDR1 and CDR2 from the germline V gene are SEHNR and FQNEAQ (reference sequence). The CDR3 sequence: CASSPRDRGVGQETQYF. The CDR3 bases are TGTGCCAGCAGCCCCCGGGACAGGGGGGTCGGGCAAGAGACCCAGTACTTC.

V gene TRBV18 combines with J gene TRBJ2-2; D is undetermined. Germline V CDR1 and CDR2: KGHSH, LQKENI. There are 16 residues in the CDR3. V lost 4 bases and J 0 bases, leaving 12 bases between the germline ends. CDR3 nucleotide sequence: TGTGCCAGCTCACTGTGGTCCGGCGCGAACACCGGGGAGCTGTTTTTT. Amino acids: CASSLWSGANTGELFF. The full variable domain, with the rest looked up from reference TRBV18 and TRBJ2-2, is NAGVMQNPRHLVRRRGQEARLRCSPMKGHSHVYWYRQLPEEGLKFMVYLQKENIIDESGMPKERFSAEFPKEGPSILRIQQVVRGDSAAYFCASSLWSGANTGELFFGEGSRLTVL.

The V gene is TRBV5-1, the J gene TRBJ2-1; 11 bases agree with TRBD1. The V gene's germline CDR1 is SGHRS and CDR2 YFSETQ. J lost 6 bases, V lost 4 bases, and 6 bases had no gene match. The CDR3 runs to 15 residues. This chain's CDR3 is CASSADGTGGNEQFF. The DNA for the CDR3 is TGCGCCAGCAGCGCCGACGGGACAGGGGGCAATGAGCAGTTCTTC.

This sequence joins TRBV20-1 and TRBJ2-3, with TRBD2 matching over 8 bases. CDR3 size: 15 residues. CDR1 and CDR2 (germline): DFQATT, SNEGSKA (reference sequence). After removal of 6 bases from V and 0 bases from J, the junction contained 8 bases not matched to a gene. The CDR3 region has the DNA TGCAGTGCCCCCTCCCCTAGCGGGAGCACAGATACGCAGTATTTT. Protein: CSAPSPSGSTDTQYF.

This clonotype turned up a few times. CDR3 region: CASSERTSGGAKQETQYF. CDR3 coding DNA: TGCGCCAGCAGCGAACGGACTAGCGGGGGAGCAAAACAAGAGACCCAGTACTTC. This rearrangement joins TRBV5-1 to TRBJ2-5, with 13 bases lining up with TRBD2. CDR1 and CDR2 (germline): SGHRS, YFSETQ. CDR3 length equals 18 residues. V lost 4 bases and J lost 2; bases outside the gene matches: 11.

This clonotype was recorded a few times. V and J are TRBV4-2 and TRBJ2-3, with 14 bases matching TRBD2. Germline V gene lookup returns CDR1 LGHNA and CDR2 YNFKEQ. V lost 4 bases, J lost 4 bases, and 10 bases stayed unmatched. The length of the CDR3 is 18 residues. The DNA of the CDR3 is TGTGCCAGCAGCCCGCCCGGGACTAGCGGGGGTGGGTCAGATACGCAGTATTTT. Translated: CASSPPGTSGGGSDTQYF.

The chain combines TRBV5-5 with TRBJ2-3, with 9 bases identical to TRBD2. Trimming at V came to 0 bases and at J to 3 bases, leaving 11 bases not matched to a gene. Germline V gives CDR1 SGHKS, CDR2 YYEKEE (reference sequence). This CDR3 comprises 18 residues. CDR3 sequence: CASSLALEAGGRTDTQYF. The CDR3 nucleotides read TGTGCCAGCAGCTTGGCCCTGGAGGCGGGGGGGCGGACAGATACGCAGTATTTT.

As for this clonotype: At one boundary the junction diverges from the germline segment, which might be a read error. V gene TRBV20-1 combines with J gene TRBJ2-2, with D maybe TRBD2 (5 bases). This CDR3 has 16 amino acids. Per the germline V gene, CDR1 is DFQATT and CDR2 is SNEGSKA (reference sequence). The CDR3 is CCARDSRAGWIGELFF. The CDR3 DNA sequence: TGCTGTGCTAGAGATTCGAGGGCCGGCTGGATAGGGGAGCTGTTTTTT.

The table lists this clonotype with a few counts. The V and J genes are TRBV3-1 and TRBJ1-1; D may be TRBD1 (6 bases). With 1 base removed from V and 5 bases from J, the gap between germline ends came to 11 bases. CDR1 is LGHDT and CDR2 is YNNKEL in the germline V gene (reference sequence). The length of the CDR3 is 14 residues. CDR3 residues: CASSQASGVTEAFF. The CDR3 DNA is TGTGCCAGCAGCCAAGCTTCAGGGGTGACTGAAGCTTTCTTT.

V gene TRBV12-3 or TRBV12-4 combines with J gene TRBJ1-5; the match to TRBD1 covers 9 bases. The J segment lost 6 bases and the V segment lost 5 bases, leaving 8 bases of the junction unmatched. The CDR3 length is 15 residues. The CDR3 here is CASSSFRDRAQPQHF. The CDR3 DNA reads as TGTGCCAGCAGTAGCTTCCGGGACAGGGCTCAGCCCCAGCATTTT.

The chain couples TRBV24-1 to TRBJ2-7; 10 bases are a match to TRBD1. The ends lost 0 bases at V and 2 bases at J; junction bases unmatched: 12. Germline CDR1 and CDR2: KGHDR and SFDVKD. The CDR3 loop spans 19 amino acids. The CDR3 region has the DNA TGTGCCACCAGTGATTTGCAAACCCCGGACAGGGGGAAAACCTACGAGCAGTACGTC. This encodes CATSDLQTPDRGKTYEQYV.

This clonotype was counted between two and nine times. This sequence joins TRBV15 and TRBJ2-5, with 12 bases that match TRBD2. After removal of 5 bases from V and 7 bases from J, the junction contained 11 bases not matched to a gene. This CDR3 has 16 residues. Germline V gene data show CDR1 as LNHNV and CDR2 as YYDKDF (reference sequence). CDR3 bases: TGTGCCACCAGCTCCCGGACTAGCGGGAAAGCGCCGACCCAGTACTTC. Translation: CATSSRTSGKAPTQYF.

The V gene is TRBV5-1, the J gene TRBJ2-2, with TRBD1 matching over 9 bases. The trim removed 2 bases at V and 4 bases at J, leaving 6 bases unmatched. This CDR3 is 16 amino acids long. Per the germline V gene, CDR1 is SGHRS and CDR2 is YFSETQ. CDR3 in amino acids: CASSLQGARGTGELFF. The CDR3 region has the DNA TGCGCCAGCAGCTTACAGGGGGCCCGGGGCACCGGGGAGCTGTTTTTT.